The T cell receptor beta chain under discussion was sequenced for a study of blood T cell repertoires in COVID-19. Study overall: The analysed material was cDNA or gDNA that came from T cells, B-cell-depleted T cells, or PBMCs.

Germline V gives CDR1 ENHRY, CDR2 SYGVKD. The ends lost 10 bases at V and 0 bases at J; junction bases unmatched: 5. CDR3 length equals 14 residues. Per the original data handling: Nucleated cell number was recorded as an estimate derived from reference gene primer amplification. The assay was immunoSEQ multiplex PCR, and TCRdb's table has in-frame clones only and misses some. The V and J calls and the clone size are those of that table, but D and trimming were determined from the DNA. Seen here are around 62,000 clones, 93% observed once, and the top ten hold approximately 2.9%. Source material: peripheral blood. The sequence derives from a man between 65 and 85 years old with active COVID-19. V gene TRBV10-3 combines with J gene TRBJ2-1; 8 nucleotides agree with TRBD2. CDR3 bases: TGTGCCACCACGGGGGGGGCCTCCTACAATGAGCAGTTCTTC. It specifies CATTGGASYNEQFF.